Listed below are T cell receptor beta chains from one sample, sequenced in a study of cytomegalovirus exposure and HLA in healthy donors. Profiled with immunoSEQ multiplex PCR; TCRdb holds only in-frame clones, not every one. This table has roughly 110,000 clones, more than 60% appearing once. Source material: PBMCs. The receptors derive from a woman in her forties or fifties in good health and CMV-seropositive. The CDR3 runs from the conserved cysteine through the conserved F or W. D genes are given only for firm matches. Not all rows give a size; the values are once, few, many and, for expanded clones, a class.

few	TRBV5-1	TRBJ2-2	NA	CASSLGGLNTGELFF	TGCGCCAGCAGCCTCGGAGGGCTGAACACCGGGGAGCTGTTTTTT
few	TRBV19	TRBJ1-1	NA	CASSLNRAPNTEAFF	TGTGCCAGTAGCCTTAACAGGGCCCCGAACACTGAAGCTTTCTTT
few	TRBV21-1	TRBJ1-5	NA	CASSNGFLRECNQPQHF	TGTGCCAGCAGCAATGGTTTTCTAAGGGAGTGCAATCAGCCCCAGCATTTT
NA	TRBV5-1	TRBJ2-5	NA	CASSLDGETQYF	TGCGCCAGCAGCTTGGACGGGGAGACCCAGTACTTC
NA	TRBV15	TRBJ2-1	NA	CATSIDGVAGNEQFF	TGTGCCACCAGTATCGACGGAGTAGCTGGAAATGAGCAGTTCTTC
NA	TRBV7-9	TRBJ1-2	NA	CASSLGSGLNYGYTF	TGTGCCAGCAGCTTAGGTTCAGGGCTGAACTATGGCTACACCTTC
NA	TRBV9	TRBJ2-5	TRBD2	CASSVATSGGTQYF	TGTGCCAGCAGCGTAGCTACTAGCGGTGGGACCCAGTACTTC
NA	TRBV6-1	TRBJ1-6	TRBD1	CASTPLVGQAPLHF	TGTGCCAGCACCCCACTCGTGGGACAGGCGCCCCTCCACTTT
NA	TRBV5-6	TRBJ2-3	TRBD1	CASSTDRGHATDTQYF	TGTGCCAGCAGCACCGACAGGGGGCACGCCACAGATACGCAGTATTTT
NA	TRBV5-1	TRBJ2-3	TRBD2	CASSYIGGDSTDTQYF	TGCGCCAGCAGTTATATCGGGGGGGATAGCACAGATACGCAGTATTTT
once	TRBV7-9	TRBJ2-5	TRBD2	CASSWGGSDQETQYF	TGTGCCAGCAGCTGGGGGGGGAGCGACCAAGAGACCCAGTACTTC
NA	TRBV28	TRBJ2-4	NA	CASSLEDGGVAKNIQYF	TGTGCCAGCAGCCTTGAGGATGGAGGGGTAGCCAAAAACATTCAGTACTTC
NA	TRBV27	TRBJ1-5	NA	CASSFGGGGNQPQHF	TGTGCCAGCAGTTTCGGGGGGGGTGGCAATCAGCCCCAGCATTTT
NA	TRBV4-3	TRBJ2-7	TRBD1	CASSQDWTGGWSYEQYF	TGCGCCAGCAGCCAAGATTGGACAGGGGGTTGGTCCTACGAGCAGTACTTC
NA	TRBV6-5	TRBJ2-1	TRBD2	CASSYSSGGVNEQFF	TGTGCCAGCAGTTACTCCAGCGGGGGGGTCAATGAGCAGTTCTTC
few	TRBV19	TRBJ1-1	TRBD1	CASSTQGVNTEAFF	TGTGCCAGTAGTACCCAGGGGGTAAACACTGAAGCTTTCTTT
NA	TRBV15	TRBJ2-1	NA	CATSRESLARLFYEQFF	TGTGCCACCAGCAGAGAGTCCCTAGCCCGGCTGTTTTATGAGCAGTTCTTC
NA	TRBV19	TRBJ2-2	NA	CASSLGSNGGELFF	TGTGCCAGTAGCCTGGGCTCCAATGGCGGGGAGCTGTTTTTT
once	TRBV6-5	TRBJ1-1	TRBD1	CASSYGTAIVHTEAFF	TGTGCCAGCAGTTATGGGACAGCCATCGTCCACACTGAAGCTTTCTTT
few	TRBV7-6	TRBJ1-6	TRBD1	CASSLDIPGQTINSPLHF	TGTGCCAGCAGCCTAGACATCCCGGGACAGACCATAAATTCACCCCTCCACTTT
few	TRBV1	TRBJ2-5	NA	CTSTSGGFQETQYF	TGCACCAGCACGTCGGGGGGGTTCCAAGAGACCCAGTACTTC
few	TRBV7-2	TRBJ2-3	NA	CASSLAGGSGAQYF	TGTGCCAGCAGCTTAGCGGGAGGCTCCGGGGCGCAGTATTTT
many	TRBV7-9	TRBJ1-6	TRBD1	CAGGTGSSYNSPLHF	TGTGCCGGGGGGACAGGGAGCTCCTATAATTCACCCCTCCACTTT
once	TRBV25-1	TRBJ1-6	TRBD1	CASSEGQGGSPLHF	TGTGCCAGCAGTGAGGGACAGGGGGGTTCACCCCTCCACTTT
NA	TRBV15	TRBJ1-3	NA	CATSRDSGGTSSGNTIYF	TGTGCCACCAGCAGAGATTCGGGAGGGACTAGCTCTGGAAACACCATATATTTT
NA	TRBV28	TRBJ2-5	TRBD2	CASSTGLAEQETQYF	TGTGCCAGCTCCACGGGACTAGCGGAACAAGAGACCCAGTACTTC
NA	TRBV7-9	TRBJ2-5	TRBD1	CASSPDRASQETQYF	TGTGCCAGCAGCCCGGACAGGGCTAGCCAAGAGACCCAGTACTTC
NA	TRBV6-5	TRBJ1-5	TRBD1	CASSRQGAAGQPQHF	TGTGCCAGCAGCCGACAGGGGGCGGCGGGGCAGCCCCAGCATTTT
NA	TRBV6-4	TRBJ2-7	NA	CASSYSQGHYEQYF	TGTGCCAGCAGTTACTCGCAGGGGCACTACGAGCAGTACTTC
NA	TRBV9	TRBJ1-2	NA	CASSVTHSGGNGYTF	TGTGCCAGCAGCGTAACTCATTCGGGGGGAAATGGCTACACCTTC
NA	TRBV7-2	TRBJ2-7	TRBD1	CASSSGTGVGDSGQYF	TGTGCCAGCAGCTCCGGGACAGGGGTGGGTGACAGTGGGCAGTACTTC
NA	TRBV7-6	TRBJ2-7	TRBD1	CASSLGQGAYEQYF	TGTGCCAGCAGCTTAGGACAGGGGGCCTACGAGCAGTACTTC
NA	TRBV28	TRBJ1-2	NA	CASSLGGRGPYGYTF	TGTGCCAGCAGTTTAGGGGGCAGGGGTCCCTATGGCTACACCTTC
NA	TRBV6-5	TRBJ1-3	NA	CASSLYRGFGNTIYF	TGTGCCAGCAGTTTGTATAGGGGGTTCGGAAACACCATATATTTT
few	TRBV6-5	TRBJ1-2	TRBD1	CASSYGTGGVGYTF	TGTGCCAGCAGCTACGGGACAGGGGGTGTTGGCTACACCTTC
NA	TRBV18	TRBJ1-2	TRBD1	CASSPSTGANYGYTF	TGTGCCAGCTCACCTTCGACAGGGGCAAACTATGGCTACACCTTC
NA	TRBV18	TRBJ1-2	NA	CASSPRAGVSYGYTF	TGTGCCAGCTCACCACGCGCAGGGGTTAGCTATGGCTACACCTTC
NA	TRBV27	TRBJ1-1	NA	CASSLTGPGGAFF	TGTGCCAGCAGTTTAACAGGGCCTGGTGGTGCTTTCTTT
NA	TRBV7-2	TRBJ1-2	NA	CASSYEGYGYTF	TGTGCCAGCAGTTACGAGGGCTATGGCTACACCTTC
NA	TRBV11-1	TRBJ1-6	TRBD1	CASSLQGAGGSPLHF	TGTGCCAGCAGCCTTCAGGGGGCCGGTGGTTCACCCCTCCACTTT
NA	TRBV2	TRBJ1-5	NA	CASSDPGSNQPQHF	TGTGCCAGCAGTGATCCAGGGTCAAATCAGCCCCAGCATTTT
once	TRBV4-2	TRBJ2-1	TRBD2	CASSLAGGSYNEQFF	TGTGCCAGCAGCCTAGCGGGGGGGTCATACAATGAGCAGTTCTTC
NA	TRBV4-1	TRBJ1-1	NA	CASSPGGALGTEAFF	TGCGCCAGCAGCCCTGGGGGGGCTCTAGGTACTGAAGCTTTCTTT
few	TRBV11-2	TRBJ2-1	TRBD2	CASSLLSGGINEQFF	TGTGCCAGCAGCTTACTCTCGGGGGGGATTAATGAGCAGTTCTTC
NA	TRBV4-2	TRBJ1-2	NA	CASSQDGSVEGYTF	TGTGCCAGCAGCCAAGACGGGTCGGTGGAGGGCTACACCTTC
NA	TRBV6-5	TRBJ2-5	TRBD2	CASSSGLAGGQETQYF	TGTGCCAGCAGTTCTGGACTAGCGGGGGGCCAAGAGACCCAGTACTTC
NA	TRBV11-1	TRBJ2-3	TRBD2	CASSPRLAGATQYF	TGTGCCAGCAGCCCGCGACTAGCGGGGGCAACGCAGTATTTT
NA	TRBV7-8	TRBJ2-5	NA	CASSFDRSGTSGTQYF	TGTGCCAGCAGCTTCGACCGGAGCGGGACATCCGGGACCCAGTACTTC
few	TRBV4-3	TRBJ2-1	TRBD2	CASSQLTSGVYNEQFF	TGCGCCAGCAGCCAGCTAACTAGCGGGGTGTACAATGAGCAGTTCTTC
NA	TRBV7-9	TRBJ2-5	TRBD2	CASSLGLAAETQYF	TGTGCCAGCAGCTTAGGACTAGCGGCGGAGACCCAGTACTTC
NA	TRBV29-1	TRBJ2-3	TRBD1	CSAGRGQRDTDTQYF	TGCAGCGCCGGTCGGGGACAGAGAGACACAGATACGCAGTATTTT
NA	TRBV5-1	TRBJ2-7	TRBD1	CASSLGTPAGTGSYEQYF	TGCGCCAGCAGCTTGGGGACCCCCGCCGGGACAGGGAGCTACGAGCAGTACTTC
NA	TRBV10-3	TRBJ2-7	NA	CAISESVGAAYEQYF	TGTGCCATCAGTGAGTCGGTTGGGGCGGCCTACGAGCAGTACTTC
NA	TRBV7-9	TRBJ1-6	NA	CASSLVQGNSPLHF	TGTGCCAGCAGCTTAGTACAGGGCAATTCACCCCTCCACTTT
NA	TRBV28	TRBJ2-2	NA	CASTEPPGELFF	TGTGCCAGCACCGAGCCTCCCGGGGAGCTGTTTTTT
once	TRBV7-9	TRBJ2-1	TRBD2	CASSFTSGVGEQFF	TGTGCCAGCAGCTTTACTAGCGGGGTAGGTGAGCAGTTCTTC
NA	TRBV5-6	TRBJ1-1	TRBD1	CASSPGQVNTEAFF	TGTGCCAGCAGCCCGGGACAGGTGAACACTGAAGCTTTCTTT